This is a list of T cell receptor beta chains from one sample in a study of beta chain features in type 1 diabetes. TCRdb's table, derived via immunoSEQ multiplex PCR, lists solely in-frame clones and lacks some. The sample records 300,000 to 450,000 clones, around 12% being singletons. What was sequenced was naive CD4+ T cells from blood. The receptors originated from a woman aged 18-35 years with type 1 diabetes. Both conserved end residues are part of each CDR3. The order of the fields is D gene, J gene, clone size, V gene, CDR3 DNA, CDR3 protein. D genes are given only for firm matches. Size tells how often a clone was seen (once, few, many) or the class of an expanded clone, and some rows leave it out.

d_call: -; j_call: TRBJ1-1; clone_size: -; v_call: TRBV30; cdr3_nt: TGTGCCTGGACTCAGGGGTTGAACACTGAAGCTTTCTTT; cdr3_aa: CAWTQGLNTEAFF
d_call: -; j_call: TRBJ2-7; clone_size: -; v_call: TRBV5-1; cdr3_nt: TGCGCCAGCAGCTTGACCGCTAGCCCTTACGAGCAGTACTTC; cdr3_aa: CASSLTASPYEQYF
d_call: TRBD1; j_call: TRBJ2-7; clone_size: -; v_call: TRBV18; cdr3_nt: TGTGCCAGCTCGACCCGACAGGGACGTTTGGAGCAGTACTTC; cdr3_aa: CASSTRQGRLEQYF
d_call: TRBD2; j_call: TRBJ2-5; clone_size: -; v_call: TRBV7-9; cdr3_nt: TGTGCCAGCAGCCCAGGAAGGTTGGGACTAGCGTACGAGACCCAGTACTTC; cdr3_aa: CASSPGRLGLAYETQYF
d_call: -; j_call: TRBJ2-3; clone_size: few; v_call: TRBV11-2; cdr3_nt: TGTGCCAGCAGCTTTGTCTGGACGGGGGGCACAGATACGCAGTATTTT; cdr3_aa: CASSFVWTGGTDTQYF
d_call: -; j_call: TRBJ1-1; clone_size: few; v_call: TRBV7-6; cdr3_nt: TGTGCCAGCAGCGGGACATTTGAGGGCACTGAAGCTTTCTTT; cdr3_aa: CASSGTFEGTEAFF
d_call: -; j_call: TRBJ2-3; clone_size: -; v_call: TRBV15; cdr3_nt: TGTGCCACCAGCAGAGGAGGACTATTCACAGATACGCAGTATTTT; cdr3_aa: CATSRGGLFTDTQYF
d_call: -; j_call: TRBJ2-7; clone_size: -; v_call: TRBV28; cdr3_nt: TGTGCCAGCAGTTCACCGGGACAATCTTACGAGCAGTACTTC; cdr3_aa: CASSSPGQSYEQYF
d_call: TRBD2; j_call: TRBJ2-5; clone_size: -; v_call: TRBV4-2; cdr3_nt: TGTGCCAGCAGCCAAGTACTAGCGGGGGTAGAGACCCAGTACTTC; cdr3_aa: CASSQVLAGVETQYF
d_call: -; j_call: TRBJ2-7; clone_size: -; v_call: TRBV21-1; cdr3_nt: TGTGCCAGCAGCAAGGGACAGGGGGAGGACGAGCAGTACTTC; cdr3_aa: CASSKGQGEDEQYF
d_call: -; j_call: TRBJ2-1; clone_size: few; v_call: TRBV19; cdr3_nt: TGTGCCAGTAGGGGGCAGGGTCCACATGAGCAGTTCTTC; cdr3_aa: CASRGQGPHEQFF
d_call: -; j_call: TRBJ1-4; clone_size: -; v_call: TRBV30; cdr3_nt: TGTGCCTGGAGTCGGGAAATTAATGAAAAACTGTTTTTT; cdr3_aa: CAWSREINEKLFF
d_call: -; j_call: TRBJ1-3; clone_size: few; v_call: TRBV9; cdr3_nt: TGTGCCAGCAGCGTAGAAGGGGTCGGAAACACCATATATTTT; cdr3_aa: CASSVEGVGNTIYF
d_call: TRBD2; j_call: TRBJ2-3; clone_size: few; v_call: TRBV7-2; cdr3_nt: TGTGCCAGCAGCTTAGAAGGGAGGGCAGATACGCAGTATTTT; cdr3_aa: CASSLEGRADTQYF
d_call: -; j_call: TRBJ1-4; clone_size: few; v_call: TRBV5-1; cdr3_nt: TGCGCCAGCAGCTTTAGGGGAACTGAAAAACTGTTTTTT; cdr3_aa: CASSFRGTEKLFF
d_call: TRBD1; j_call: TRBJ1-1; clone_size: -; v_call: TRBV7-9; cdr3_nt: TGTGCCAGCAGCACCTACAGGGGAGCCACTGAAGCTTTCTTT; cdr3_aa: CASSTYRGATEAFF
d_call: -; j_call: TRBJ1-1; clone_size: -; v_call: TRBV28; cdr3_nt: TGTGCCAGCAGTTTCTTACAGATCATGAACACTGAAGCTTTCTTT; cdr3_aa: CASSFLQIMNTEAFF
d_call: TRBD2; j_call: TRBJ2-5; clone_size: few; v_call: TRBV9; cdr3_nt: TGTGCCAGCAGCGTATCCAGCGGGAGAGGGGAGACCCAGTACTTC; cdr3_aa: CASSVSSGRGETQYF
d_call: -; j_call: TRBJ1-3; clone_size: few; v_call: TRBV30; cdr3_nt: TGTGCCTGGAACCGGGACAACGGAAACACCATATATTTT; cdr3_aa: CAWNRDNGNTIYF
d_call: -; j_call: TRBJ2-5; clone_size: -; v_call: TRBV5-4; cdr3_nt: TGTGCCAGCAGCTTGGTGGGCGGGCCAGAAGAGACCCAGTACTTC; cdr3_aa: CASSLVGGPEETQYF
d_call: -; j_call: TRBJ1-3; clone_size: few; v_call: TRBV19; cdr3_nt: TGTGCCAGTAGTCCCCGCAATGCGGGCATATATTTT; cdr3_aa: CASSPRNAGIYF
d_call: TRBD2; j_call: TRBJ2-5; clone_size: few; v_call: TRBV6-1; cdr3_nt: TGTGCCAGCGAGGAAGCGGGGGAACAAGAGACCCAGTACTTC; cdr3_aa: CASEEAGEQETQYF